Listed below are T cell receptor beta chains from one sample, sequenced in a study of early T cells in non-severe SARS-CoV-2 infection. TCRdb used MiXCR to reprocess the 5' RACE reads, holding one entry per CDR3 protein. The repertoire has over 25,000 distinct CDR3 sequences, over 8.5% of them found once; the top ten carry roughly 13%. The specimen sequenced was whole blood. These receptors were taken from an adult who was a healthcare worker with PCR-confirmed SARS-CoV-2 infection or an uninfected control (not recorded which). Both conserved end residues are part of each CDR3. The D gene is left open where the match is weak. Part of the rows lack a size; the others show once, few, many or a class for expanded clones.

many	-	TRBV7-6	TRBJ1-5	CASSLEAGYQPQHF	TGTGCCAGCAGCTTAGAGGCGGGATATCAGCCCCAGCATTTT
many	-	TRBV29-1	TRBJ2-2	CSVETRSNTGELFF	TGCAGCGTTGAAACTAGATCTAACACCGGGGAGCTGTTTTTT
many	-	TRBV27	TRBJ2-3	CASSHSPTDTQYF	TGTGCCAGCAGTCATTCCCCCACAGATACGCAGTATTTT
many	TRBD2	TRBV30	TRBJ2-3	CAWSVRWTSGATDTQYF	TGTGCCTGGAGTGTACGATGGACTAGCGGGGCCACAGATACGCAGTATTTT
many	-	TRBV7-9	TRBJ1-1	CASRVTGANTEAFF	TGTGCCAGCAGGGTGACAGGAGCTAACACTGAAGCTTTCTTT
many	TRBD2	TRBV29-1	TRBJ2-5	CSVDGVAGGQKETQYF	TGCAGCGTTGACGGAGTAGCGGGGGGCCAAAAGGAGACCCAGTACTTC
few	-	TRBV6-5	TRBJ1-6	CATQIGYNSPLHF	TGTGCCACCCAAATAGGGTATAATTCACCCCTCCACTTT
-	TRBD2	TRBV6-2/TRBV6-3	TRBJ2-5	CASREGLAVGETQYF	TGTGCCAGCAGGGAAGGACTAGCGGTGGGGGAGACCCAGTACTTC
many	-	TRBV29-1	TRBJ2-5	CSVERPPRETQYF	TGCAGCGTTGAGCGCCCACCGCGAGAGACCCAGTACTTC
many	TRBD2	TRBV6-1	TRBJ2-4	CASTLDQTSGGAVGIQYF	TGTGCCAGCACCCTCGACCAGACTAGCGGGGGGGCCGTGGGCATTCAGTACTTC
-	-	TRBV9	TRBJ2-5	CASSASRQETQYF	TGTGCCAGCAGCGCCTCTAGGCAAGAGACCCAGTACTTC
few	-	TRBV6-2/TRBV6-3	TRBJ1-6	CASSLTYSPLHF	TGTGCCAGCAGTCTGACCTATTCACCCCTCCACTTT
-	TRBD1	TRBV7-2	TRBJ1-2	CASSLGQGAANYGYTF	TGTGCCAGCAGCTTAGGACAGGGGGCAGCTAACTATGGCTACACCTTC
-	-	TRBV27	TRBJ2-6	CASSTHPGSNVLTF	TGTGCCAGCAGTACCCATCCCGGGTCCAACGTCCTGACTTTC
-	-	TRBV19	TRBJ1-5	CASTAEGGNQPQHF	TGTGCCAGTACCGCCGAGGGGGGGAATCAGCCCCAGCATTTT
few	TRBD1	TRBV10-3	TRBJ1-1	CAISDFTGANTEAFF	TGTGCCATCAGTGACTTTACAGGGGCTAACACTGAAGCTTTCTTT
many	-	TRBV7-9	TRBJ2-5	CASSFTSDLWYQETQYF	TGTGCCAGCAGCTTCACGTCTGACTTGTGGTACCAAGAGACCCAGTACTTC
few	TRBD1	TRBV19	TRBJ2-6	CASSRDSLRSGANVLTF	TGTGCCAGTAGCAGGGACAGTCTCCGCTCTGGGGCCAACGTCCTGACTTTC
many	-	TRBV2	TRBJ1-2	CASSLVMGYGYTF	TGTGCCAGCAGTTTGGTTATGGGGTATGGCTACACCTTC
many	-	TRBV9	TRBJ1-1	CASSVSTGTEAFF	TGTGCCAGCAGCGTTTCCACGGGCACTGAAGCTTTCTTT
medium-sized	TRBD2	TRBV5-5	TRBJ2-3	CASSLWGDSGGPHYTQYF	TGTGCCAGCAGCTTGTGGGGGGATAGCGGGGGACCCCACTATACGCAGTATTTT
many	-	TRBV25-1	TRBJ1-6	CASSALGSNSPLHF	TGTGCCAGCAGTGCATTAGGGTCGAATTCACCCCTCCACTTT
-	TRBD1	TRBV3-1	TRBJ2-4	CASSQDGQGARNIQYF	TGTGCCAGCAGCCAAGATGGACAGGGGGCGCGGAACATTCAGTACTTC
-	TRBD1	TRBV6-6	TRBJ2-7	CASSYSSGTGVEQYF	TGTGCCAGCAGTTACTCCTCCGGGACAGGGGTTGAGCAGTACTTC
-	-	TRBV20-1	TRBJ1-1	CSAPPLLGAAEAFF	TGCAGTGCCCCCCCTCTGTTGGGCGCCGCTGAAGCTTTCTTT
few	-	TRBV9	TRBJ1-3	CASSVGNSGNTIYF	TGTGCCAGCAGCGTGGGCAACTCTGGAAACACCATATATTTT